Listed here are 11 T cell receptor beta chains from one sample, sequenced in a study of blood T cells in healthy people across ages. A second PCR, run for roughly 7 to 12 cycles, used a sample-barcoded 5' primer plus a J-beta primer mix. TCRdb recomputed calls from the 5' RACE reads with MiXCR, one row per CDR3 protein. The repertoire includes 650,000 to 1,000,000 distinct CDR3 sequences, about 36% of them detected once, and under 15% sits in the top ten. Sequencing was done on a sample of blood. All receptors derive from a young man in good health.

The table lists this clonotype with a few counts. CDR3 sequence reads: CASRYQEGANEKLFF. CDR3 nucleotide sequence: TGTGCCAGCAGGTACCAGGAGGGAGCTAATGAAAAACTGTTTTTT. The chain uses TRBV12-3 or TRBV12-4 and TRBJ1-4; D remains ambiguous. Trimming took off 6 bases at V and 3 bases at J, with 14 bases between the two ends. The CDR3 loop spans 15 amino acids.

CDR3 nucleotides: TGCAGTGCTAGAGATGGGTCCTCCTACGAGCAGTACTTC. Translation gives CSARDGSSYEQYF. The chain links TRBV20-1 to TRBJ2-7; D is undetermined. Per the germline V gene, CDR1 is DFQATT and CDR2 is SNEGSKA (reference sequence). Trimming removed 0 bases at V and 0 bases at J, with 6 bases between. This CDR3 comprises 13 residues.

The chain uses TRBV6-2 or TRBV6-3 and TRBJ2-7, with D possibly TRBD2 on 6 matching bases. The length of the CDR3 is 16 residues. V shed 0 bases and J shed 2 bases, with 14 bases lying between them. The germline CDR1 and CDR2 sequences are MNHEY and SVGEGT. The CDR3 nucleotides are TGTGCCAGCAGTTACTCCAATACCGGGACTCCCTACGAGCAGTACTTC. Its translation is CASSYSNTGTPYEQYF.

In this sample, this clonotype turned up a few times. The chain links TRBV12-3 or TRBV12-4 to TRBJ2-3; unclear D gene. Trimming left V 8 bases short and J 2 bases short, with 20 bases between. The CDR3 runs to 16 residues. CDR3 sequence (DNA): TGTGCCAGCTCCCCCGGCAGGTCTTACCTCACAGATACGCAGTATTTT. This translates into CASSPGRSYLTDTQYF.

Remarks on this clonotype: The junction differs from germline at one of its ends, possibly a read error. The chain is built from TRBV12-3 or TRBV12-4 and TRBJ2-3, with 10 bases fitting TRBD1. This CDR3 is built from 15 residues. The CDR3 nucleotides are TGTACCAGCAGTTTAGGACAGGGGGGCACAGATACGCAGTATTTT. This sequence encodes CTSSLGQGGTDTQYF.

This clonotype was detected many times. The chain joins TRBV20-1 to TRBJ2-1; unclear D gene. The V and J ends lost 8 bases and 7 bases respectively, with 12 bases between them. CDR1 and CDR2 (germline): DFQATT, SNEGSKA (reference sequence). This CDR3 comprises 11 residues. The CDR3 loop is CSTNLVNEQFF. As DNA, the CDR3 is TGCAGTACGAATTTAGTAAATGAGCAGTTCTTC.

The rearrangement joins TRBV7-9 to TRBJ1-2; 7 bases agree with TRBD1. CDR3 length: 14 residues. Germline CDR1 reads SEHNR; CDR2 reads FQNEAQ (reference sequence). Trimming took 5 bases from V and 6 from J; bases not matched to a gene: 9. DNA for the CDR3: TGTGCCAGCAGCCCGACAGGGTCCTTGGATGGCTACACCTTC. Translating it yields CASSPTGSLDGYTF.

The DNA of the CDR3 is TGCAGCGTTGGCGGCGCCCTCCAGGGCGAAAAACTTGAAAAACTGTTTTTT. It is translated as CSVGGALQGEKLEKLFF. The chain combines TRBV29-1 with TRBJ1-4, with D perhaps matching TRBD1 (5 bases). Trimming pared 4 bases from V and 7 bases from J, leaving 25 bases between. CDR1 is SQVTM and CDR2 is ANQGSEA in the germline V gene. The CDR3 has 17 residues. Combining the CDR3 with reference TRBV29-1 and TRBJ1-4 gives the whole variable domain SAVISQKPSRDICQRGTSLTIQCQVDSQVTMMFWYRQQPGQSLTLIATANQGSEATYESGFVIDKFPISRPNLTFSTLTVSNMSPEDSSIYLCSVGGALQGEKLEKLFFGSGTQLSVL.

In its sample, this clonotype was seen many times. The chain uses TRBV7-2 and TRBJ2-7, with D possibly matching TRBD2 (5 bases). CDR1 SGHTA and CDR2 FQGNSA come from the germline V gene. The CDR3 consists of 13 residues. V was trimmed by 1 base and J by 7 bases, leaving 11 bases between them. The CDR3 is CASSLVVAQEQYF. The CDR3 nucleotides are TGTGCCAGCAGCTTAGTAGTAGCGCAGGAGCAGTACTTC.

The rearrangement links TRBV4-1 to TRBJ2-3; D is ambiguous. Trimming pared 7 bases from V and 6 bases from J, leaving 17 bases between. The CDR3 runs to 14 residues. CDR1 MGHRA and CDR2 YSYEKL come from the germline V gene. This chain's CDR3 is CASTLVADADTQYF. CDR3 DNA: TGCGCCAGCACCTTGGTAGCTGACGCGGATACGCAGTATTTT.

This clonotype was seen a handful of times. The rearrangement links TRBV7-9 to TRBJ1-2; D gene ambiguous. V shed 11 bases and J shed 4 bases, with 8 bases lying between them. The CDR3 spans 10 residues. Germline CDR1 reads SEHNR; CDR2 reads FQNEAQ (reference sequence). CDR3 sequence reads: CAGGLYGYTF. CDR3 nucleotide sequence: TGTGCCGGCGGCCTCTATGGCTACACCTTC.